The following is a TCR beta chain sequence with its context. Its matching antigen is unknown. This entry is derived from a study of identifying expanded T cells in peripheral blood. General study findings and limits: Technical replicates showed roughly 1.2 changed clones; two weeks about 16; four weeks 19.

Assay: immunoSEQ multiplex PCR; the TCRdb copy retains only in-frame clones and omits some. The sample comprises more than 95,000 clones, more than 75% of which are singletons, and roughly 3.3% rests with the top ten. This CDR3 contains 16 residues. Germline lookup yields CDR1 SEHNR and CDR2 FQNEAQ (reference sequence). J lost 0 bases, V lost 4 bases, and 3 bases had no gene match. Sequenced material: blood. The chain carries TRBV7-9 and TRBJ1-6; 7 bases are shared with TRBD1. The clonotype was recovered from a person between 18 and 69 years old in good health. CDR3 amino acids: CASSYRTGSYNSPLHF. The CDR3 nucleotides read TGTGCCAGCAGCTATAGGACAGGCTCCTATAATTCACCCCTCCACTTT. The entire variable domain, with the rest obtained from reference TRBV7-9 and TRBJ1-6, is as follows: DTGVSQNPRHKITKRGQNVTFRCDPISEHNRLYWYRQTLGQGPEFLTYFQNEAQLEKSRLLSDRFSAERPKGSFSTLEIQRTEQGDSAMYLCASSYRTGSYNSPLHFGNGTRLTVT.